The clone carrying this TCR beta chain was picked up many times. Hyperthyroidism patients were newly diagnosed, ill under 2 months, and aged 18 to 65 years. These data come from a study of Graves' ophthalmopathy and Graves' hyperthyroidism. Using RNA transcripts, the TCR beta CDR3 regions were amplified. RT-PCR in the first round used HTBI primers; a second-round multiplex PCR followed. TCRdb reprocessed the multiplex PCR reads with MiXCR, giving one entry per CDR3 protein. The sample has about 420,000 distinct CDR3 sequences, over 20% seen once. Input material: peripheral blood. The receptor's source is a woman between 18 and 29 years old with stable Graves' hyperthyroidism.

The CDR3 sequence: CAWSPHSNTEAFF. CDR3 nucleotides: TGTGCCTGGAGCCCCCATTCGAACACTGAAGCTTTCTTT. The chain joins TRBV30 to TRBJ1-1; unclear D gene. The germline CDR1 and CDR2 sequences are GTSNPN and SVGIG (reference sequence). The length of the CDR3 is 13 residues. Trimming took off 3 bases at V and 1 base at J, with 9 bases between the two ends. The full variable domain, completed using reference TRBV30 and TRBJ1-1, is SQTIHQWPATLVQPVGSPLSLECTVEGTSNPNLYWYRQAAGRGLQLLFYSVGIGQISSEVPQNLSASRPQDRQFILSSKKLLLSDSGFYLCAWSPHSNTEAFFGQGTRLTVV.